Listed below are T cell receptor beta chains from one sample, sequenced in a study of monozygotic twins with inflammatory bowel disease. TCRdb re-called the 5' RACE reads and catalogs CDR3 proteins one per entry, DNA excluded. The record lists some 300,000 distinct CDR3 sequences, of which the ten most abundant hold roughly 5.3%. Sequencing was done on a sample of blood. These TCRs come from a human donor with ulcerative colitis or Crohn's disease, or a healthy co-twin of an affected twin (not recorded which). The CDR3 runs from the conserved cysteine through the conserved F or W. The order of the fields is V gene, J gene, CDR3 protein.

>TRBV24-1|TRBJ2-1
CATSDFGGGSNNEQFF
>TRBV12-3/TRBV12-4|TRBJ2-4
CASSSEAGQGATKNIQYF
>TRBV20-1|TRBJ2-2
CSARDTSGSSTGELFF
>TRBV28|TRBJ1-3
CASSFIGNTIYF
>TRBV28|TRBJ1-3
CASNPSNRRYSGNTIYF
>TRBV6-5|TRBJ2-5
CASSYSRGHKTQYF
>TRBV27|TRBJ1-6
CASSWGPVAHSPLHF
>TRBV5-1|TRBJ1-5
CASSLGDRDSQHF
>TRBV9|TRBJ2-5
CASSVSGTGLSETQYF
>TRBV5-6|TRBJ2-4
CASSLGTGIQYF
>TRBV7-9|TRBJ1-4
CASMRGTNEKLFF
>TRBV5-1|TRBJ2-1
CASSFGGENEQFF
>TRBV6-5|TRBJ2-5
CASSYMETQYF
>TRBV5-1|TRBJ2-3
CASSLELGHTDTQYF
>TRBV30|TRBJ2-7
CAWKVAGGSRYEQYF
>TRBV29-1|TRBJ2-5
CSVAGVGGTQYF
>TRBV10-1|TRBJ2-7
CASSPGLTSGKSEQYF
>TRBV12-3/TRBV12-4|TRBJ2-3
CASKSPGTGMSDTQYF
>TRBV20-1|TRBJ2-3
CSAPIQGADTQYF
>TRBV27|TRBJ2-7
CASSSSSGLAYHEQYF
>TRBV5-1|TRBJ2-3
CASSLTGTVADTQYF
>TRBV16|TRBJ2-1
CASSHLRALDNEQFF
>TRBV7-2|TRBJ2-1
CASSERGTRRHNEQFF